One T cell receptor (beta chain) is described in this entry. What it recognizes is unknown. This sample is part of a study of cytomegalovirus exposure and HLA in healthy donors. Findings and caveats of the study: Cytomegalovirus-associated status was assigned to fewer than 200 TCR beta chains. It was reported that the classifier diagnosed cytomegalovirus status with high specificity and sensitivity in both the original and validation cohorts.

The assay was immunoSEQ multiplex PCR, and TCRdb's table has in-frame clones only and misses some. Of 100,000 to 150,000 clones detected, roughly nine tenths appear once; the ten largest clones hold roughly 1.2%. The CDR3 has 16 amino acids. The V and J ends lost 2 bases and 4 bases respectively, with 13 bases between them. In germline, CDR1 is SGDLS, CDR2 YYNGEE. The TCR was taken from a woman between 18 and 29 years old in good health and CMV-seronegative. The rearrangement joins TRBV9 to TRBJ1-6, with a weak D call TRBD1 (5 bases). The sequencing sample was made of PBMCs. For the CDR3, the DNA is TGTGCCAGCAGCGTCTTCGACAGTCTATATAATTCACCCCTCCACTTT. Translating gives CASSVFDSLYNSPLHF.